The source of this TCR beta chain is a study of beta chain features in type 1 diabetes. Across the study: Patients did not differ from healthy donors in age, gender or cell yield. The samples had about 100,000,000 sorted cells examined in all. Study observations and caveats: A potential PCR bias toward shorter templates would be equal in patient and control samples. Shorter TCRB CDR3s, moderately but significantly so, were found in Type 1 diabetes patients in all four CD4+ subsets.

Expressed TCRB transcripts got sequenced, as all isolated RNA was reverse transcribed. Sequencing used immunoSEQ multiplex PCR; TCRdb keeps in-frame clones, though not all of them. This sample has about 28,000 clones, with around 60% found just once. This CDR3 region has 14 residues. Losses at the gene ends were 6 bases for V and 10 bases for J; bases not matched to a gene: 11. Germline V lookup: CDR1 ENHRY, CDR2 SYGVKD. The single heparinised draw taken from each donor contained roughly 100 mL of blood on average. On this clone: The antigen is not known.

The J gene is TRBJ2-1, the V gene TRBV10-3; the match to TRBD2 covers 8 bases. Sequencing was done on a sample of Tregs from blood. This sequence was found in a woman aged 30 to 39 with type 1 diabetes. CDR3 sequence: CAIRGTSGSEEQFF. The CDR3 DNA reads TGTGCCATCAGGGGGACAAGCGGGAGCGAGGAGCAGTTCTTC.